This TCR beta chain was sequenced for a study of CD8 T cells in ankylosing spondylitis (dated by TCRdb to about 2017). The study in broad terms: The study profiled T cell receptor beta repertoires in healthy donors and ankylosing spondylitis patients to find disease-linked TCR variants. Peripheral blood samples were taken, and synovial fluid was additionally collected from ankylosing spondylitis patients. The full study cohort comprised about 23 ankylosing spondylitis patients and approximately 100 healthy donors. The full study reports these points: Blood from ankylosing spondylitis patients appeared to be characterized by a TCR beta motif made up of several highly homologous amino acid variants. Some TCR beta motif variants had previously been reported in synovial fluid and blood of reactive arthritis patients, which suggested common disease-initiation mechanisms. The disease-linked clones were reported to be significantly enriched in matched synovial fluid samples from ankylosing spondylitis patients. The disease-linked clones had a CD8+ phenotype and were found at relatively low frequencies in peripheral blood.

The instrument was an Illumina HiSeq 2500. Quantitative 5'-RACE with molecular barcodes was used to prepare TCR beta libraries. The source study handled its data this way. Disease-linked TCR variants were identified with a new computational method built on a probabilistic model of VDJ rearrangement. TCRdb reran the public reads through fastp at Q25 and MiXCR, keeping productive beta chains. Here each entry gathers all rows of one CDR3 protein and keeps the most common genes and DNA. The V and J calls follow TCRdb's processing rather than the paper's. For this sample the table gives over 100,000 distinct CDR3 sequences, of which 7% were detected only once. Less than 15% of the sample lies in the top ten. Measured from the cysteine to the phenylalanine, the CDR3 is 16 residues long. CDR3 DNA only is kept here, 48 bases in frame from base 1. V drops 5 bases and J drops 3 bases, leaving 17 bases in between.

This clonotype was found many times. This receptor's antigen is unknown. No base quality values were provided; no much bigger clone lies one nucleotide off. The sequence joins TRBV12-3 or TRBV12-4 to TRBJ1-5, with TRBD1 as a weak D call on 6 bases. Sequencing was carried out using blood, either unsorted or a sorted T cell fraction (not recorded which). This TCR derives from a male donor with ankylosing spondylitis or in good health (not recorded which). The bases are TGTGCCAGCAGTCCCGAGACAGGCGCCAACAATCAGCCCCAGCATTTT. Its coded protein is CASSPETGANNQPQHF.